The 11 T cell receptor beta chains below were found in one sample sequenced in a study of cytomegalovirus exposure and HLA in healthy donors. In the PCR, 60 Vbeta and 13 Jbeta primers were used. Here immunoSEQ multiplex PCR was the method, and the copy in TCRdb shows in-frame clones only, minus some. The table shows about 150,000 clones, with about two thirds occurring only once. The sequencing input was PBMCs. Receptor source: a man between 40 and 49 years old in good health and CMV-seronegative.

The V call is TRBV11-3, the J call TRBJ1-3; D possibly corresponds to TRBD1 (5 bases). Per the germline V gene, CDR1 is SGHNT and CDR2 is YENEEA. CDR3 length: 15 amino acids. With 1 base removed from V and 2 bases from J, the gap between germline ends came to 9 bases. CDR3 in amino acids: CASSLGSGTGNTIYF. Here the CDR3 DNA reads TGTGCCAGCAGCTTAGGCTCAGGGACTGGAAACACCATATATTTT. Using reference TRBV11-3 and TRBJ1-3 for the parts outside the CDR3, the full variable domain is EAGVVQSPRYKIIEKKQPVAFWCNPISGHNTLYWYLQNLGQGPELLIRYENEEAVDDSQLPKDRFSAERLKGVDSTLKIQPAELGDSAVYLCASSLGSGTGNTIYFGEGSWLTVV.

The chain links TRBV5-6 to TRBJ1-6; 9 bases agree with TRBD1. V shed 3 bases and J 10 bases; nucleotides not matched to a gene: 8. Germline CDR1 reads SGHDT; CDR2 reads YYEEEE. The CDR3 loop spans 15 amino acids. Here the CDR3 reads CASSYDRGMVSPLHF. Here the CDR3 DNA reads TGTGCCAGCAGCTACGACAGGGGGATGGTATCACCCCTCCACTTT.

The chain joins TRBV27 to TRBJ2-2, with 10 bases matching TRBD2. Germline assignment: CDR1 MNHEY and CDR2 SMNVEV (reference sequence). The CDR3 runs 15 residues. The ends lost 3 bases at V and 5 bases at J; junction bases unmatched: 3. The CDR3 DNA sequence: TGTGCCAGCAGTTTTACTAGCGGGACTACCGGGGAGCTGTTTTTT. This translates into CASSFTSGTTGELFF.

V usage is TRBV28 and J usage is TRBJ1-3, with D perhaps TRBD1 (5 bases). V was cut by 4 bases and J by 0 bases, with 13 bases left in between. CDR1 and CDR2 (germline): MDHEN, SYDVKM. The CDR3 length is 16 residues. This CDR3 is CASSSYRTYSGNTIYF. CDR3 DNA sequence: TGTGCCAGCAGTTCGTACAGGACCTACTCTGGAAACACCATATATTTT.

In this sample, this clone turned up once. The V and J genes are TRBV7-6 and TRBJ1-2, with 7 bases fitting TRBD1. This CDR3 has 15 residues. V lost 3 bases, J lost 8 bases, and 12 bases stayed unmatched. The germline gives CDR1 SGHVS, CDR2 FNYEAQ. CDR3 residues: CASSLGGQAGWGYTF. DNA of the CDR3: TGTGCCAGCAGCTTGGGAGGACAGGCCGGGTGGGGCTACACCTTC.

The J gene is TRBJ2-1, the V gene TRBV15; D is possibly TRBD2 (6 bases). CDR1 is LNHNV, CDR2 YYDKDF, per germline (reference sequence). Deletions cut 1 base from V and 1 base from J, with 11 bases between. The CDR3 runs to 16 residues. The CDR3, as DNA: TGTGCCACCAGCAGAGGCGATGGGGGGTCCTACAATGAGCAGTTCTTC. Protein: CATSRGDGGSYNEQFF.

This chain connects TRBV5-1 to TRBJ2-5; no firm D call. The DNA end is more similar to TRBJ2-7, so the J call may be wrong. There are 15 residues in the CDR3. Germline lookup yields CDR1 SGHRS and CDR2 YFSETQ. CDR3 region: CASSLIGAIAYEQYF. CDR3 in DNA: TGCGCCAGCAGCTTAATTGGAGCTATAGCCTACGAGCAGTACTTC.

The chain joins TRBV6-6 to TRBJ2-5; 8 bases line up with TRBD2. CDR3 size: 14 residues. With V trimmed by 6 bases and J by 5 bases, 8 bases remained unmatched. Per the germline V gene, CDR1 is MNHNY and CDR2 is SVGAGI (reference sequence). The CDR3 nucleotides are TGTGCCAGCAGGGGAAGCGGGGGAGAGGAGACCCAGTACTTC. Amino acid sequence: CASRGSGGEETQYF.

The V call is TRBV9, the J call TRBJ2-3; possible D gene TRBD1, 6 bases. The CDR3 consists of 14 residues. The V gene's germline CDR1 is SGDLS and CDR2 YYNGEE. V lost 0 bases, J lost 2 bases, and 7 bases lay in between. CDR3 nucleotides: TGTGCCAGCAGCGTAGAGGGGGTCACAGATACGCAGTATTTT. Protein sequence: CASSVEGVTDTQYF.

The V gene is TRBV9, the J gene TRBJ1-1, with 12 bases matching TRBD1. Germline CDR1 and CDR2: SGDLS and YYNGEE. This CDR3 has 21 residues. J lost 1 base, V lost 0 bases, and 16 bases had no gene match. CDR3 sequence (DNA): TGTGCCAGCAGCGTAGCTATAGAAAGAGGGGACAGGGGGCACCCGAACACTGAAGCTTTCTTT. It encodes CASSVAIERGDRGHPNTEAFF.

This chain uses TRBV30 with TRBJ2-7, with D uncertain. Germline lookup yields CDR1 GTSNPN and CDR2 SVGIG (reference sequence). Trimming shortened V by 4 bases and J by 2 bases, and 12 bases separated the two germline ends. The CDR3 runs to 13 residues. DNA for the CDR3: TGTGCCTGGATCCTAGGTGGAACCTACGAGCAGTACTTC. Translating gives CAWILGGTYEQYF.